This passage covers 12 T cell receptor beta chains from one sample sequenced in a study of CD8+ T cells in alopecia areata. RNA was isolated and reverse transcribed to cDNA, the sequencing template. Assay used: immunoSEQ multiplex PCR; TCRdb lists only in-frame clones, some missing. The table records some 130,000 clones, 49% of them present only once. The sequences come from CD8+ T cells sorted from blood, collected at week 0. The receptor source for this set is a human donor with alopecia areata.

This sequence joins TRBV29-1 and TRBJ2-1; D ambiguous. The CDR3 totals 11 residues. Trimming cost V 2 bases and J 3 bases, with 2 bases left between them. The germline V gene encodes CDR1 SQVTM and CDR2 ANQGSEA. The CDR3 coding sequence is TGCAGCGTTGAAAACTACAATGAGCAGTTCTTC. Its protein product is CSVENYNEQFF.

The chain uses TRBV5-1 and TRBJ2-7; D uncertain. The CDR3 is 14 amino acids. The V end lost 0 bases, the J end lost 3 bases, and 10 bases lay between the germline ends. Germline V gene data show CDR1 as SGHRS and CDR2 as YFSETQ. The CDR3 DNA follows: TGCGCCAGCAGCTTGGGAAGGGATGTCTACGAGCAGTACTTC. Translating gives CASSLGRDVYEQYF.

This clone was counted once. V gene TRBV15 combines with J gene TRBJ1-5, with unresolved D. CDR3 length: 14 amino acids. Germline V gene lookup returns CDR1 LNHNV and CDR2 YYDKDF (reference sequence). Trimming shortened V by 6 bases and J by 0 bases, and 9 bases separated the two germline ends. The CDR3 region has the DNA TGTGCCACCAGGGAAACCGGTAGCAATCAGCCCCAGCATTTT. It is translated as CATRETGSNQPQHF.

A word on this clone: Given a much more abundant clone one base away, this may be a read error. V usage is TRBV2 and J usage is TRBJ2-3; D is undetermined. CDR1 and CDR2 from the germline V gene are SNHLY and FYNNEI. This CDR3 contains 15 residues. Trimming cost V 6 bases and J 4 bases, with 17 bases left between them. This CDR3 reads CASSSEGQGADTQYF. CDR3 nucleotides: TGTGCCAGCAGCTCCGAAGGGCAAGGTGCAGATACGCAGTATTTT.

The V call is TRBV4-1, the J call TRBJ1-1; D might be TRBD1 (5 bases). CDR1 is MGHRA and CDR2 is YSYEKL in the germline V gene. The CDR3 runs 12 residues. V was cut by 4 bases and J by 4 bases, with 7 bases left in between. The CDR3 nucleotides are TGCGCCAGCAGCCCCGGGGGCACTGAAGCTTTCTTT. This translates into CASSPGGTEAFF.

This clone came up a few times. The V and J genes are TRBV7-8 and TRBJ2-4; no clear D gene. There are 15 residues in the CDR3. V was clipped by 5 bases and J by 2 bases, with 13 bases between them. CDR1 is SGHVS, CDR2 FQNEAQ, per germline. The CDR3: CASSPLPDTKNIQYF. CDR3 DNA: TGTGCCAGCAGCCCCCTCCCAGATACCAAAAACATTCAGTACTTC.

The CDR3 sequence: CASSTALSYEQYF. As DNA, the CDR3 is TGTGCCAGCAGCACGGCCCTCTCCTACGAGCAGTACTTC. This rearrangement joins TRBV13 to TRBJ2-7; D gene ambiguous. V was cut by 5 bases and J by 0 bases, with 8 bases left in between. Germline CDR1 reads PRHDT; CDR2 reads FYEKMQ (reference sequence). The length of the CDR3 is 13 residues.

V gene TRBV29-1 combines with J gene TRBJ2-1; tentative D call: TRBD2 (6 bases). The CDR3 covers 13 residues. Germline values: CDR1 SQVTM, CDR2 ANQGSEA. Trimming left V 7 bases short and J 8 bases short, with 18 bases between. The CDR3 DNA is TGCAGCGCCGGCTGGGACTCTGGCGATGAGCAGTTCTTC. Residues: CSAGWDSGDEQFF.

This clone was seen more than once but under ten times. The chain joins TRBV5-1 to TRBJ2-7; D possibly corresponds to TRBD2 (7 bases). The V end was cut by 1 base, the J end by 5 bases, with 19 bases between. In germline, CDR1 is SGHRS, CDR2 YFSETQ. This CDR3 is 16 amino acids long. The CDR3 is CASSLRGGQRFDEQYF. In DNA form, the CDR3 reads TGCGCCAGCAGCTTGAGGGGGGGACAAAGGTTTGACGAGCAGTACTTC.

The rearrangement uses TRBV7-8 and TRBJ2-7; perhaps TRBD2 as D (6 bases). The CDR3 has 13 amino acids. Germline V lookup: CDR1 SGHVS, CDR2 FQNEAQ. Trimming took off 6 bases at V and 6 bases at J, with 15 bases between the two ends. DNA of the CDR3: TGTGCCAGCAGGGGCGGGCAGGGAGGCGAGCAGTACTTC. It codes for CASRGGQGGEQYF.

The chain links TRBV7-9 to TRBJ2-3; 8 positions agree with TRBD2. Germline-derived CDR1 and CDR2 are SEHNR and FQNEAQ (reference sequence). This CDR3 comprises 16 residues. Unmatched junction bases numbered 7, after V lost 3 bases and J lost 2 bases. The DNA of the CDR3 is TGTGCCAGCAGCTTTGACTTAGCGGGGAACACAGATACGCAGTATTTT. This encodes CASSFDLAGNTDTQYF.

In this sample, this clone turned up a few times. The gene calls are TRBV7-9 and TRBJ1-1; weak D call: TRBD1 (6 bases). Trimming shortened V by 5 bases and J by 2 bases, and 15 bases separated the two germline ends. Germline V gene sequence: CDR1 SEHNR, CDR2 FQNEAQ (reference sequence). The CDR3 is 15 residues long. The CDR3 loop is CASSPPEGGNTEAFF. As DNA, the CDR3 is TGTGCCAGCAGCCCACCTGAAGGGGGTAACACTGAAGCTTTCTTT.